This T cell receptor beta chain was captured by sequencing in a study of chemoradiotherapy in HPV16-positive cancers. V was pared by 6 bases and J by 5 bases, with 5 bases of the junction left unmatched. The CDR3 runs to 14 residues. The germline gives CDR1 MNHEY, CDR2 SMNVEV (reference sequence). With regard to this clone: It is likely a read error: a sequence one base away is far more abundant.

Measured with immunoSEQ multiplex PCR; TCRdb has only the in-frame clones, and not every one. The sample lists about 24,000 clones, roughly 87% occurring once. The origin of this receptor is a human donor with HPV-associated anogenital cancer. Sequences were derived from blood, sampled from a patient who underwent chemoradiotherapy. This chain connects TRBV27 to TRBJ2-7; 12 bases line up with TRBD1. CDR3 region: CASRSGQGANEQYF. The CDR3 DNA reads TGTGCCAGCAGGTCGGGACAGGGGGCCAACGAGCAGTACTTC.